This TCR beta chain was found in a study of T cells and copy number aberrations in small-cell lung cancer. Notes on the study in general: Tumors showed lower T-cell density, richness and clonality than adjacent lung, though density did not differ significantly.

Donors had limited-stage small-cell lung cancer and underwent surgical resection in Hangzhou, China, between about 2007 and 2021. Donors were all either smokers or heavy second-hand smokers. Normal lung tissue came from at least 2 cm beyond the tumor margin and showed no malignant cells. V lost 0 bases and J lost 3, with 5 bases in between. This CDR3 has 14 residues. Germline lookup yields CDR1 MNHEY and CDR2 SMNVEV (reference sequence). Generated by immunoSEQ multiplex PCR, the TCRdb table keeps only in-frame clones and is missing some. The data show around 2,500 clones, around 82% seen once. On this clone: Its antigen is unidentified.

The sample was normal tissue next to the tumor. This TCR was recovered from a woman between 50 and 59 years old with small cell lung cancer. The chain uses TRBV27 and TRBJ1-4; D uncertain. CDR3 in DNA: TGTGCCAGCAGTTTATCAGGGCCTAATGAAAAACTGTTTTTT. Translation gives CASSLSGPNEKLFF.